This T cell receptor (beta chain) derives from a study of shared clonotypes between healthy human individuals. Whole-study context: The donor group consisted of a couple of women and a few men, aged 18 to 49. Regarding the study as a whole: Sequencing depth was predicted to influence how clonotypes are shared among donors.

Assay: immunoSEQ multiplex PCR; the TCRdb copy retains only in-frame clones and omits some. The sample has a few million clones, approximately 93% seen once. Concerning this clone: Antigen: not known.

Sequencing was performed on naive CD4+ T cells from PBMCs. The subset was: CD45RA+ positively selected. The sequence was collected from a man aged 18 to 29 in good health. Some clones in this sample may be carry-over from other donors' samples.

The CDR3 loop is CASSATSGSSYEQYF. In DNA, the CDR3 is TGTGCCAGCAGCGCTACTAGCGGGAGCTCCTACGAGCAGTACTTC. The chain is built from TRBV11-2 and TRBJ2-7, with TRBD2 matching over 11 bases. The junction had 3 bases not matched to a gene; V was cut back by 5 bases and J by 0 bases. The CDR3 has 15 residues. Germline values: CDR1 SGHAT, CDR2 FQNNGV. The variable domain in full, with the rest retrieved from reference TRBV11-2 and TRBJ2-7, is EAGVAQSPRYKIIEKRQSVAFWCNPISGHATLYWYQQILGQGPKLLIQFQNNGVVDDSQLPKDRFSAERLKGVDSTLKIQPAKLEDSAVYLCASSATSGSSYEQYFGPGTRLTVT.